Listed below are T cell receptor beta chains from one sample, sequenced in a study of cytomegalovirus exposure and HLA in healthy donors. Clones were sequenced by immunoSEQ multiplex PCR, and TCRdb holds only the in-frame ones, with some missing. The data contain roughly 93,000 clones, approximately 79% of them singletons. The sequenced sample was PBMCs. The receptors come from a male donor in good health and CMV-seronegative. Each CDR3 is given with its conserved first and last residue. The D gene is left open where the match is weak. Part of the rows lack a size; the others show once, few, many or a class for expanded clones.

d_call	v_call	clone_size	j_call	cdr3_aa	cdr3_nt
.	TRBV5-1	.	TRBJ2-3	CASSLEQVYESDTQYF	TGCGCCAGCAGCTTGGAACAAGTTTACGAATCAGATACGCAGTATTTT
TRBD2	TRBV5-1	.	TRBJ2-5	CASSHGLAGVRVQETQYF	TGCGCCAGCAGCCACGGACTAGCGGGAGTGCGGGTTCAAGAGACCCAGTACTTC
.	TRBV6-6	few	TRBJ1-1	CASSHPRGGTEAFF	TGTGCCAGCAGCCATCCCCGGGGGGGTACTGAAGCTTTCTTT
TRBD1	TRBV30	.	TRBJ1-2	CAWRGTTGGESNYGYTF	TGTGCCTGGAGAGGTACCACAGGGGGCGAATCGAACTATGGCTACACCTTC
.	TRBV28	once	TRBJ1-4	CASRLTSRVANEKLFF	TGTGCCAGCAGACTTACGTCACGCGTTGCTAATGAAAAACTGTTTTTT
TRBD1	TRBV30	.	TRBJ2-7	CAWWDRGREQYF	TGTGCCTGGTGGGACAGGGGTAGGGAGCAGTACTTC
TRBD2	TRBV6-6	.	TRBJ2-1	CASSYGREGNEQFF	TGTGCCAGCAGTTATGGGCGGGAGGGCAATGAGCAGTTCTTC
TRBD2	TRBV7-9	.	TRBJ2-1	CASSPTLAGDYNEQFF	TGTGCCAGCAGCCCCACCCTAGCGGGAGACTACAATGAGCAGTTCTTC
.	TRBV4-1	.	TRBJ2-2	CASSQPGEATGELFF	TGCGCCAGCAGCCAACCGGGGGAGGCCACCGGGGAGCTGTTTTTT
TRBD1	TRBV5-4	.	TRBJ2-7	CASSFGQGPYEQYF	TGTGCCAGCAGCTTTGGACAGGGACCCTACGAGCAGTACTTC
.	TRBV27	few	TRBJ2-5	CASSFLSRQETQYF	TGTGCCAGCAGTTTTTTGTCCAGGCAAGAGACCCAGTACTTC
.	TRBV21-1	.	TRBJ1-5	CASRRAERDRVFGNQPQHF	TGTGCCAGCAGACGAGCGGAGAGAGACAGGGTCTTTGGCAATCAGCCCCAGCATTTT
TRBD1	TRBV27	.	TRBJ1-5	CASSLWRDRGHGQPQHF	TGTGCCAGCAGTTTATGGAGAGACAGGGGGCATGGGCAGCCCCAGCATTTT
.	TRBV7-3	once	TRBJ1-1	CASSLRQTSESEAFF	TGTGCCAGCAGCTTAAGGCAGACTTCGGAATCTGAAGCTTTCTTT
.	TRBV10-3	once	TRBJ1-3	CAISESRVEDEIYF	TGTGCCATCAGTGAGTCTCGAGTCGAGGATGAGATATATTTT
TRBD1	TRBV6-5	.	TRBJ2-7	CASSFSGQGMREQYF	TGTGCCAGCAGTTTCAGCGGACAGGGGATGAGAGAGCAGTACTTC
TRBD2	TRBV11-2	.	TRBJ2-5	CASSPTSGTPETQYF	TGTGCCAGCAGCCCGACTAGCGGGACTCCTGAGACCCAGTACTTC
.	TRBV19	.	TRBJ2-7	CASSIASRSYEQYF	TGTGCCAGTAGTATAGCCTCGCGTAGCTACGAGCAGTACTTC
TRBD1	TRBV5-1	.	TRBJ2-1	CASSSRQGLLNEQFF	TGCGCCAGCAGTTCGAGACAGGGGCTCCTCAATGAGCAGTTCTTC
TRBD1	TRBV5-8	.	TRBJ1-2	CASSPGTAFYGYTF	TGTGCCAGCAGCCCCGGGACAGCTTTCTATGGCTACACCTTC
TRBD2	TRBV5-1	few	TRBJ2-5	CASSLAPAGGGETQYF	TGCGCCAGCAGCTTGGCCCCAGCGGGAGGAGGTGAGACCCAGTACTTC
.	TRBV4-2	.	TRBJ2-7	CASSQVGGGGSAGLYEQYF	TGTGCCAGCAGCCAAGTGGGGGGGGGCGGGAGTGCCGGACTCTACGAGCAGTACTTC
.	TRBV6-1	.	TRBJ1-4	CASTRGGGMNEKLFF	TGTGCCAGCACCCGAGGGGGGGGCATGAATGAAAAACTGTTTTTT
.	TRBV2	.	TRBJ1-6	CASRGRGGYSPLHF	TGTGCCAGCAGAGGACGGGGGGGATATTCACCCCTCCACTTT
.	TRBV5-1	.	TRBJ2-2	CASSSGLWGDTGELFF	TGCGCCAGCAGCTCGGGACTCTGGGGGGACACCGGGGAGCTGTTTTTT
TRBD2	TRBV5-4	few	TRBJ2-7	CASSQEGLAGVRGQYF	TGTGCCAGCAGCCAAGAAGGACTAGCGGGAGTAAGAGGGCAGTACTTC
TRBD2	TRBV19	.	TRBJ2-1	CASSIGLAGAWEQFF	TGTGCCAGTAGTATCGGTCTAGCGGGAGCCTGGGAGCAGTTCTTC
.	TRBV11-2	.	TRBJ1-3	CASNAGSYSGNTIYF	TGTGCCAGCAACGCGGGGAGCTACTCTGGAAACACCATATATTTT
.	TRBV6-5	.	TRBJ2-2	CASRLTGTNTGELFF	TGTGCCAGCAGGCTCACAGGGACGAACACCGGGGAGCTGTTTTTT
TRBD2	TRBV7-9	.	TRBJ2-1	CASSLGSGSLNEQFF	TGTGCCAGCAGCTTAGGTAGCGGGAGCCTTAATGAGCAGTTCTTC
TRBD2	TRBV4-3	.	TRBJ2-1	CASSQVGTSGSAFF	TGCGCCAGCAGCCAAGTTGGAACTAGCGGGAGCGCGTTCTTC
.	TRBV28	once	TRBJ1-2	CASSTPQGHGYTF	TGTGCCAGCAGTACTCCTCAGGGTCATGGCTACACCTTC
.	TRBV5-6	.	TRBJ2-5	CASNGGGIGTQYF	TGTGCCAGCAACGGAGGGGGCATTGGGACCCAGTACTTC
TRBD1	TRBV7-6	.	TRBJ2-5	CASSLNRGRETQYF	TGTGCCAGCAGCTTAAACAGGGGGAGGGAGACCCAGTACTTC
.	TRBV28	.	TRBJ2-7	CASSYKQFGAGVGSYEQYF	TGTGCCAGCAGTTACAAGCAGTTTGGGGCAGGGGTGGGTAGCTACGAGCAGTACTTC
TRBD1	TRBV28	.	TRBJ1-2	CASSRTGESGYTF	TGTGCCAGCAGTCGGACAGGGGAGAGCGGCTACACCTTC
.	TRBV28	.	TRBJ1-4	CASSLGRPGQEKLFF	TGTGCCAGCAGTTTAGGCCGACCAGGACAGGAAAAACTGTTTTTT
.	TRBV18	few	TRBJ1-3	CASSYGAVSGNTIYF	TGTGCCAGCTCATACGGCGCGGTATCTGGAAACACCATATATTTT
TRBD2	TRBV6-1	.	TRBJ2-5	CASSENRAGGETQYF	TGTGCCAGCAGTGAAAATCGGGCGGGGGGGGAGACCCAGTACTTC
.	TRBV28	.	TRBJ2-1	CASRPLDRFYNEQFF	TGTGCCAGCAGACCACTCGACAGATTCTACAATGAGCAGTTCTTC
TRBD1	TRBV6-5	.	TRBJ1-5	CASSWGQGGQPQHF	TGTGCCAGCAGCTGGGGACAGGGGGGCCAGCCCCAGCATTTT